These T cell receptor beta chains were read from a single sample in a study of blood T cell repertoires in COVID-19. Data came from immunoSEQ multiplex PCR; TCRdb stores just in-frame clones and leaves some out. The sample contains over 140,000 clones, 80% to 85% of which appear only once. The sequenced sample was peripheral blood. The receptor source for this set is a woman between 55 and 75 years old with acute or convalescent COVID-19. Both conserved end residues are part of each CDR3. D genes are given only for firm matches. Size tells how often a clone was seen (once, few, many) or the class of an expanded clone, and some rows leave it out.

few TRBJ2-1 TRBV5-1 TRBD2 TGCGCCAGCAGCACCAGCGGGAGGAATGAGCAGTTCTTC CASSTSGRNEQFF
. TRBJ2-2 TRBV3-1/TRBV3-2 . TGTGCCAGCAGCCCAAGGGGATTCGCCGGGGAGCTGTTTTTT CASSPRGFAGELFF
. TRBJ2-2 TRBV28 . TGTGCCAGCAGTGGGCACAGGGACACCGGGGAGCTGTTTTTT CASSGHRDTGELFF
. TRBJ2-5 TRBV30 . TGTGCCTGGAGTGCGGGTGACGTTGAGACCCAGTACTTC CAWSAGDVETQYF
. TRBJ1-2 TRBV18 TRBD1 TGTGCCAGCTCCCCGGACAGGGGCTATGGCTACACCTTC CASSPDRGYGYTF
. TRBJ1-2 TRBV5-4 . TGTGCCAGCAGCTCATACTATGGCTACACCTTC CASSSYYGYTF
. TRBJ2-5 TRBV7-3 . TGTGCCAGCAGCTTGGGATGGGGGCGGGAAGAGACCCAGTACTTC CASSLGWGREETQYF
. TRBJ2-3 TRBV30 . TGTGCCTGGAGTGTCGGGAATGCACTTTCCACAGATACGCAGTATTTT CAWSVGNALSTDTQYF
few TRBJ2-3 TRBV7-2 . TGTGCCAGCAGCCTATCCGCTGCAGATACGCAGTATTTT CASSLSAADTQYF
once TRBJ2-1 TRBV21-1 . TGTGCCAGCAGCAACTATTACCGACTAGCGGGGTCCTACAATGAGCAGTTCTTC CASSNYYRLAGSYNEQFF
. TRBJ1-1 TRBV7-9 TRBD1 TGTGCCAGCAGCTTAAATATATGGGGACAGGGAAACACTGAAGCTTTCTTT CASSLNIWGQGNTEAFF
. TRBJ2-3 TRBV6-6 . TGTGCCAGCACCTCGGATGGACTCACAGATACGCAGTATTTT CASTSDGLTDTQYF
. TRBJ2-7 TRBV5-4 . TGTGCCAGCAGCTTGGTGGCAGGTTCCTACGAGCAGTACTTC CASSLVAGSYEQYF
. TRBJ1-1 TRBV20-1 . TGCAGTGCTAGGACGCCCGGGGAGGCTTTCTTT CSARTPGEAFF
. TRBJ1-6 TRBV6-5 . TGTGCCAGCAGTTACTCGAATAGTCCCAATTCACCCCTCCACTTT CASSYSNSPNSPLHF
. TRBJ1-2 TRBV30 . TGTGCCTGGAGTAGTGGGGCTGGCTACGCCTTC CAWSSGAGYAF